This TCR beta chain was recorded in a study of blood T cell repertoires in COVID-19. Turning to the study itself: The study drew acute and convalescent COVID-19 samples from the United States, Italy and Spain. PBMCs, B-cell-depleted T cells, or T cells provided the cDNA or gDNA that made up the material.

The authors' processing: Counts of nucleated cells, estimated from reference gene primer amplification, were obtained. Only in-frame clones appear in the TCRdb table, and some are missing; sequencing was by immunoSEQ multiplex PCR. V, J and clone size are taken as reported in that table, and D and trimming were inferred from the DNA itself. This sample carries tens of thousands of clones, 60% to 80% of them seen once, and the ten largest clones take 2% to 2.5%. Trimming at V came to 7 bases and at J to 3 bases, leaving 7 bases not matched to a gene. Germline V lookup: CDR1 GTSNPN, CDR2 SVGIG (reference sequence). The CDR3 contains 13 residues. Seattle patients were enrolled while actively infected and followed longitudinally.

The specimen was peripheral blood. The receptor's source is an older man with COVID-19, enrolled during active disease. The V and J genes are TRBV30 and TRBJ2-7, with TRBD2 identical over 9 bases. The CDR3 loop reads CASKLAGDYEQYF. The CDR3 coding sequence is TGTGCCTCCAAATTAGCGGGGGACTACGAGCAGTACTTC.